Sequencing of this TCR beta chain was carried out in a study of control samples from healthy donors and cancer patients. The protocol was immunoSEQ multiplex PCR, while the TCRdb copy is restricted to in-frame clones and leaves out a portion. The sample lists about 150,000 clones, 90% to 95% occurring once. Per the germline V gene, CDR1 is LNHNV and CDR2 is YYDKDF (reference sequence). The V end lost 3 bases, the J end lost 5 bases, and 13 bases lay between the germline ends. The CDR3 sequence is 15 residues long. The chain employs TRBV15 and TRBJ1-4; perhaps TRBD1 as D (5 bases). Material for sequencing was blood. This receptor was obtained from a young woman in good health. The CDR3 loop reads CATSSPGRLNEKLFF. The CDR3 DNA is TGTGCCACCAGCAGCCCGGGACGGCTGAATGAAAAACTGTTTTTT. Complete variable domain (other parts from reference TRBV15 and TRBJ1-4): DAMVIQNPRYQVTQFGKPVTLSCSQTLNHNVMYWYQQKSSQAPKLLFHYYDKDFNNEADTPDNFQSRRPNTSFCFLDIRSPGLGDTAMYLCATSSPGRLNEKLFFGSGTQLSVL.